Sequencing of this TCR beta chain was carried out in a study of PD-L1 blockade in urothelial cancer. Study information: Analyzed time points were 3 weeks (second dose) and 6 weeks after therapy began.

TCR analog templates of synthetic origin were spiked into each PCR. Clones were read by immunoSEQ multiplex PCR, and TCRdb kept only the in-frame ones, dropping some. The data contain under 60,000 clones, about 90% of them singletons. The CDR3 is 16 amino acids. The V gene's germline CDR1 is MDHEN and CDR2 SYDVKM. With 2 bases clipped from V and 3 bases from J, the junction kept 2 bases outside the gene matches. Described time point: peripheral blood 6 weeks after treatment start. This clonotype originated in a man aged 55 to 69 with urothelial cancer. Sample: PBMCs, taken around atezolizumab (anti-PD-L1) treatment. This chain connects TRBV28 to TRBJ2-3, with 13 bases that match TRBD2. The CDR3 DNA is TGTGCCAGCAGTTTAAGGACTAGCGGGGGAACAGATACGCAGTATTTT. As protein: CASSLRTSGGTDTQYF.